The source of this T cell receptor beta chain is a study of beta chain features in type 1 diabetes. General study results and limits: People with Type 1 diabetes carried modestly yet significantly shorter TCRB CDR3s in all four CD4+ subsets.

Looked up from germline, CDR1 is MNHEY and CDR2 is SVGAGI. The CDR3 consists of 15 residues. The germline V and J ends were trimmed by 0 bases and 3 bases, with 8 bases remaining between them. Every isolated RNA sample was fully reverse transcribed, so sequencing captured expressed TCRB transcripts. Sequencing was performed with immunoSEQ multiplex PCR; in TCRdb, only in-frame clones are kept and a portion is missing. Of hundreds of thousands of clones in the sample, 7% to 10% were seen once. A remark on this clone: Antigen: not known.

The chain links TRBV6-5 to TRBJ2-2; D possibly corresponds to TRBD1 (6 bases). This TCR derives from a man aged 25-40 years with type 1 diabetes. Sequencing was performed on central memory CD4+ T cells from blood. As DNA, the CDR3 is TGTGCCAGCAGTTACTCAGGGGGTTACACCGGGGAGCTGTTTTTT. As protein: CASSYSGGYTGELFF.